This section outlines one TCR beta chain sequence together with its context. Its antigen is not identified. This record comes from a study of cytomegalovirus exposure and HLA in healthy donors. Study background: HLA-typed donors were the source of around 87 million unique TCRs, which an early data release held.

V shed 5 bases and J shed 4 bases, with 6 bases lying between them. The CDR3 runs to 12 residues. Germline V gene data show CDR1 as LNHNV and CDR2 as YYDKDF (reference sequence). The PCR ran on 60 Vbeta and 13 Jbeta primers. Profiled with immunoSEQ multiplex PCR; TCRdb holds only in-frame clones, not every one. The profile shows 90,000 to 110,000 clones, more than 80% of them singletons. Study-level results: The authors reported that TCR beta sequences could predict HLA-A and HLA-B alleles. These predictions were accurate for most subjects in the first cohort.

The chain couples TRBV15 to TRBJ2-1, with D tentatively TRBD2 (5 bases). This TCR was recovered from a man aged 18 to 35 in good health and CMV-seronegative. Sequencing input: PBMCs. CDR3 loop: CATSGLYNEQFF. CDR3 nucleotide sequence: TGTGCCACCAGCGGACTTTACAATGAGCAGTTCTTC.